This entry describes one T cell receptor (beta chain). This clone was counted only a few times. Its target antigen remains unknown. No qualities accompany the bases; no much larger clone lies one base away. The sample belongs to a study of T cell repertoires in ileal Crohn's disease (dated by TCRdb to the late 2010s). For context, the study as a whole: Median disease duration was roughly 8.2 years, and around 35% of patients were identified as active smokers at the time of surgery. Every patient underwent surgery because of a complication, which was stricturing disease in 61% and penetrating disease in 39%. Roughly half of the patients were given postoperative therapy, with around 20 on anti-TNF agents and approximately 12 on thiopurines. A prospective multicentre cohort supplied the 55 to 60 Crohn's disease patients whose TCR repertoires were analysed. The study was conducted in parallel with a multicentre cohort that was designed to identify predictors of early endoscopic recurrence following ileocolonic resection. Endoscopic postoperative recurrence was defined as a Rutgeerts score above i0. A total of approximately 150 mucosal samples from 57 patients were sequenced, collected from several sites on the surgical specimen and at postoperative endoscopy.

To be eligible, patients had to be adults with ileal or ileocolonic Crohn's disease and an indication for ileocolonic resection. Whole ileal mucosal biopsies were stored frozen at -80°C before DNA extraction. Genomic DNA was extracted from frozen whole biopsies with a TRizol-based method and quantified on a NanoDrop 2000 spectrophotometer. The paper's findings and limits, for the study overall: Endoscopic recurrence was found to be associated with higher high-frequency clone percentages at surgery, and recurrence was observed in all patients with clonality above 26.8% (18/57). More high-frequency clones were carried by sorted CD8 T cells than by CD4 T cells, suggesting that mucosal expansions were mainly CD8. A significantly higher proportion of clonal expansions was observed in active smokers at surgery than in non-smokers (roughly 24% vs 19%, p=0.02). Only a subgroup of patients, of unstated size, had their mucosal CD4 and CD8 T cells sorted and sequenced.

Roughly 0.55 micrograms of biopsy DNA per sample were submitted for commercial TCRB immunosequencing. Adaptive Biotechnology amplified the CDR3 regions from genomic DNA with a two-step multiplex PCR designed to control amplification bias. The first PCR used primers for every V and J gene segment; the second PCR added barcodes and Illumina adapters. An Illumina instrument was used to sequence the CDR3 libraries. The study's own analysis went as follows. Analysis combined the vendor-provided pipelines with custom analysis of raw data in R/Bioconductor under R version 3.3.0. Clonality, which ranges from 0 to 1, was calculated as the inverse of the normalised Shannon entropy across all productive clones. The repertoire share taken up by the top 100 clones defined high-frequency clones, and only clones that passed a 95% confidence test were kept. Repertoire diversity was measured with the Simpson index, and overlap between samples was measured with the Morisita-Horn index. The immuneACCESS repertoire file appears here via TCRdb, limited to in-frame rearrangements. These files lack a portion of the clones; in checked studies, under half of the deficit traces to unresolved V genes, and the cause of the others is not known. V, J and clone size were drawn from that table, and D and trimming were deduced from the DNA. The sample table records around 6,000 clones; about four fifths of these occur just once. The ten largest make up roughly 15% of the sample.

V loses 2 bases, J loses 2 bases, and the germline ends lie 3 bases apart. CDR1 and CDR2, looked up from the germline V gene, are SGDLS and YYNGEE. The CDR3 runs 12 residues from the cysteine to the phenylalanine. Only the CDR3 DNA is retained, 36 bases long and in frame from the first base. Here the chain combines TRBV9 and TRBJ2-3; no D gene can be assigned with confidence. The TCR sequence derives from an adult with Crohn's disease. Sequencing input: ileal tissue. The DNA sequence reads TGTGCCAGCAGCGTGTACACAGATACGCAGTATTTT. This encodes CASSVYTDTQYF.